This is a list of T cell receptor beta chains from one sample in a study of blood T cell repertoires in COVID-19. TCRdb's table, derived via immunoSEQ multiplex PCR, lists solely in-frame clones and lacks some. This repertoire shows roughly 18,000 clones, 82% found once; its top ten account for around 5.6%. Sequencing used peripheral blood. The receptors shown here come from a human donor in a cohort sampled during active COVID-19. CDR3s include the opening cysteine and the closing phenylalanine or tryptophan. Fields, in order: D gene, V gene, clone size, J gene, CDR3 DNA, CDR3 protein. The D gene is left open where the match is weak. The size field is filled for only some rows; it gives once, few, many or a size class.

-	TRBV28	-	TRBJ1-2	TGTGCCAGCACCACCGCCGGGGGGGGCAGAGCTAACTATGGCTACACCTTC	CASTTAGGGRANYGYTF
-	TRBV28	-	TRBJ1-3	TGTGCCAGCAGTTCAACAAGACAGCGCTCTGGAAACACCATATATTTT	CASSSTRQRSGNTIYF
-	TRBV28	-	TRBJ1-6	TGTGCCAGCAGTTACCCACCGAGCTCCTATAATTCACCCCTCCACTTT	CASSYPPSSYNSPLHF
TRBD2	TRBV4-3	few	TRBJ2-1	TGCGCCAGCAGCCAAGCGACTAGCGGGGATTACAATGAGCAGTTCTTC	CASSQATSGDYNEQFF
-	TRBV21-1	-	TRBJ1-1	TGTGCCAGCAGCAAAGCGGGTGGGGGCTATGGCACTGAAGCTTTCTTT	CASSKAGGGYGTEAFF
TRBD2	TRBV27	few	TRBJ2-5	TGTGCCAGCAGTATATCAGCGGGAGTTGAGACCCAGTACTTC	CASSISAGVETQYF
-	TRBV4-3	-	TRBJ2-1	TGCGCCAGCAGCCAAGATCGGGAAAGCTACAATGAGCAGTTCTTC	CASSQDRESYNEQFF
TRBD1	TRBV6-6	-	TRBJ1-2	TGTGCCAGCAGCGGGACAGGGGGGAACTATGGCTACACCTTC	CASSGTGGNYGYTF
TRBD2	TRBV27	-	TRBJ2-5	TGTGCCAGCATGGCTAGCGGGAGAGGAATAGAGACCCAGTACTTC	CASMASGRGIETQYF
-	TRBV15	-	TRBJ1-1	TGTGCCACCAGCAGAGGGCGGGCGAACACTGAAGCTTTCTTT	CATSRGRANTEAFF
-	TRBV2	-	TRBJ2-2	TGTGCCAGCAGGCCGGGACTCAACACCGGGGAGCTGTTTTTT	CASRPGLNTGELFF
TRBD2	TRBV5-1	-	TRBJ2-7	TGCGCCAGCAGCTTGGCGTCGGTCACTTTTAGCGGGGCCTACGAGCAGTACTTC	CASSLASVTFSGAYEQYF
-	TRBV19	-	TRBJ1-5	TGTGCCAGTAGTATGGGGAGGGAACCCAGCAATCAGCCCCAGCATTTT	CASSMGREPSNQPQHF